This section outlines one TCR beta chain sequence together with its context. The antigen is not known. The CDR3 loop spans 13 amino acids. Germline CDR1 SEHNR, CDR2 FQNEAQ (reference sequence). V was pared by 5 bases and J by 5 bases, with 6 bases of the junction left unmatched. These data come from a study of long-term antiretroviral therapy in people with HIV. In each sample, 1-10 million cryopreserved PBMC were present before DNA extraction. Study findings and constraints: It was observed that HIV repertoires exhibited narrower CDR3 length ranges than controls.

immunoSEQ v3.0 was run at survey level. Repertoires were generated with immunoSEQ multiplex PCR, while TCRdb's copy carries only in-frame clones and drops some. The table records about 42,000 clones, roughly 86% of them present only once. The chain is built from TRBV7-9 and TRBJ2-7; 7 bases are shared with TRBD1. This specimen was unsorted PBMCs, taken 0.1 years before starting antiretroviral therapy. This receptor was taken from a woman aged 45-65 years with HIV. CDR3 amino acids: CASSRQGMDEQYF. The CDR3, as DNA: TGTGCCAGCAGCCGACAGGGAATGGACGAGCAGTACTTC.